Listed below are T cell receptor beta chains from one sample, sequenced in a study of metastatic and nonmetastatic thyroid tumors. Through MiXCR, TCRdb re-clonotyped the PCR reads. The table has 20,000 to 30,000 clones, 19% seen once. Sequencing was done on a sample of blood. The receptors come from a male donor with papillary thyroid cancer or a benign thyroid nodule (not recorded which). Some clones in this sample may be carry-over from other donors' samples. CDR3s include the opening cysteine and the closing phenylalanine or tryptophan. D genes are given only for firm matches. Rows give clone size only sometimes, using once, few, many, or a class for an expanded clone.

medium-sized,TRBV6-5,TRBJ2-3,-,TGTGCCAGCAGTTATGTGGGTACGCAGTATTTT,CASSYVGTQYF
medium-sized,TRBV7-8,TRBJ2-2,TRBD1,TGTGCCAGCAGCGCATCCGGGACAGGGGATACCGGGGAGCTGTTTTTT,CASSASGTGDTGELFF
many,TRBV20-1,TRBJ2-5,TRBD2,TGCAGTGCTACCGACAGCGGGGGACAAGAGACCCAGTACTTC,CSATDSGGQETQYF
many,TRBV5-6,TRBJ2-1,TRBD1,TGTGCCAGCAGCTGGCGGGGGACAGGGGGAAATGAGCAGTTCTTC,CASSWRGTGGNEQFF
medium-sized,TRBV19,TRBJ2-2,-,TGTGCCAGTAGTATAAAGAACACCGGGGAGCTGTTTTTT,CASSIKNTGELFF
few,TRBV12-3/TRBV12-4,TRBJ2-7,TRBD2,TGTGCCAGCAGTGGGGGGGTGGTAGCGGGAAACGAGCAGTACTTC,CASSGGVVAGNEQYF
few,TRBV24-1,TRBJ2-1,TRBD2,TGTGCCACCAGTGAAGCGGCGGGAGGGTTCTACAATGAGCAGTTCTTC,CATSEAAGGFYNEQFF
many,TRBV29-1,TRBJ2-3,TRBD2,TGCAGCGTTGCTACTAGCGGGAGGGCCGGCGCAGATACGCAGTATTTT,CSVATSGRAGADTQYF
-,TRBV4-1,TRBJ2-7,-,TGCGCCAGCAGCGTGGGACACGCCGCCTACGAGCAGTACTTC,CASSVGHAAYEQYF
-,TRBV5-6,TRBJ2-2,-,TGTGCCAGCAGCTTCGGCGGGACGAACACCGGGGAGCTGTTTTTT,CASSFGGTNTGELFF
medium-sized,TRBV6-1,TRBJ2-1,TRBD2,TGTGCCAGCAGTGAAGCGACCAGCGGGAGCTCCTACAATGAGCAGTTCTTC,CASSEATSGSSYNEQFF
many,TRBV9,TRBJ2-7,TRBD1,TGTGCCAGCAGCGCGGGACAGGGAGGTTACGAGCAGTACTTC,CASSAGQGGYEQYF
-,TRBV6-1,TRBJ2-7,-,TGTGCCAGCAGCTCCCCGGGTGATCCTTCCTACGAGCAGTACTTC,CASSSPGDPSYEQYF
many,TRBV9,TRBJ2-1,-,TGTGCCAGCAGCTCGATGAGGAACGAGCAGTTCTTC,CASSSMRNEQFF
many,TRBV20-1,TRBJ2-1,TRBD2,TGCAGTGGGAGACTAGCGGGAGTCGGTGAGCAGTTCTTC,CSGRLAGVGEQFF
many,TRBV6-1,TRBJ1-1,-,TGTGCCAGCAGTCCAAGCCGGACACGGAAGGAAACTGAAGCTTTCTTT,CASSPSRTRKETEAFF
few,TRBV27,TRBJ2-1,TRBD2,TGTGCCAGCACCCCCGGGGGGACGTACAATGAGCAGTTCTTC,CASTPGGTYNEQFF
many,TRBV29-1,TRBJ2-1,-,TGCAGCCCTCGACCCCCAGGATCGAATGAGCAGTTCTTC,CSPRPPGSNEQFF
many,TRBV7-9,TRBJ1-4,-,TGTGCCAGCAGCTCCGGTTTGTTGACAGCTGAAAAACTGTTTTTT,CASSSGLLTAEKLFF
medium-sized,TRBV28,TRBJ1-2,TRBD1,TGTGCCAGCAGTTTGATGACAGGGCCTATCACTTCTGGCTACACCTTC,CASSLMTGPITSGYTF
many,TRBV20-1,TRBJ1-5,TRBD1,TGCAGTGCTAGATCCGGGACAGGGGGGCCCAATCAGCCCCAGCATTTT,CSARSGTGGPNQPQHF
few,TRBV6-1,TRBJ2-2,TRBD2,TGTGCCAGCAGACCCGGGACTAGCGGGGTCGGGGAGCTGTTTTTT,CASRPGTSGVGELFF
many,TRBV19,TRBJ1-1,TRBD1,TGTGCCAGTAGTAGGAGACAGGGGGATTCCTCTGAAGCTTTCTTT,CASSRRQGDSSEAFF
many,TRBV29-1,TRBJ2-5,TRBD2,TGCAGCTATGTAGCGGGAGCATCGGAGACCCAGTACTTC,CSYVAGASETQYF
many,TRBV4-2,TRBJ2-7,-,TGTGCCAGCAGCCAAGATGTAACTACAGGGCAGTACTTC,CASSQDVTTGQYF
many,TRBV15,TRBJ1-5,TRBD1,TGTGCCACCAGCAGAGAGAAAGACAGGGATAGCAATCAGCCCCAGCATTTT,CATSREKDRDSNQPQHF
-,TRBV28,TRBJ2-7,-,TGTGCCAGCCTCCTACAGGGCGGCCTATCCTACGAGCAGTACTTC,CASLLQGGLSYEQYF
few,TRBV6-1,TRBJ2-3,-,TGTGCCAGCACGAGGACAGATACGCAGTATTTT,CASTRTDTQYF
-,TRBV5-1,TRBJ1-1,-,TGCGCCAGCAGCTTTGTTGGGGAAGGGGGCACTGAAGCTTTCTTT,CASSFVGEGGTEAFF